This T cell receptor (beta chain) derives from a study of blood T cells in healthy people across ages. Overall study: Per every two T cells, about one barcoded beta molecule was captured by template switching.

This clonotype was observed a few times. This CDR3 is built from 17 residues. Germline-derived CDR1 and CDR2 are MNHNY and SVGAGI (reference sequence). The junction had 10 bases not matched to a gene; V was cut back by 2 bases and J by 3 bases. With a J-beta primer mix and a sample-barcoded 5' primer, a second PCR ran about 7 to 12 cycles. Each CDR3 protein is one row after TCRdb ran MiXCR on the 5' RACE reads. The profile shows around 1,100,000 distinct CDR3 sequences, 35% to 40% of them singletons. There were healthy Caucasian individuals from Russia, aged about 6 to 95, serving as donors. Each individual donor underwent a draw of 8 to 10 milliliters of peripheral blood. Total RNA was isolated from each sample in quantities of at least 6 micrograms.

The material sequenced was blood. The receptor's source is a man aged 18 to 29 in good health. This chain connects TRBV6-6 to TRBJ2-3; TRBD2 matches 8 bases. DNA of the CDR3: TGTGCCAGCAGTTACCCCGTAGCGGGGTTTTGGACAGATACGCAGTATTTT. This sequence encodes CASSYPVAGFWTDTQYF.